A selection of T cell receptor beta chains follows, all from one sample in a study of OX40 agonist ivuxolimab in advanced cancers. The protocol was immunoSEQ multiplex PCR, while the TCRdb copy is restricted to in-frame clones and leaves out a portion. The profile shows about 64,000 clones, roughly 80% of them singletons. Sequencing used CD4+ or CD8+ T cells sorted from blood, obtained in a trial of the OX40 agonist ivuxolimab. The receptors were sampled from an adult with an advanced solid tumor such as melanoma, head and neck, liver or kidney cancer. The CDR3 runs from the conserved cysteine through the conserved F or W. The order of the fields is CDR3 protein, CDR3 DNA, J gene, clone size, V gene, D gene. The D gene is left open where the match is weak. Size is stated for part of the rows, as once, few or many counts, or as a class when the clone is expanded.

CDR3 protein: CASRAGVPERGEAFF; CDR3 DNA: TGTGCCAGCAGGGCCGGTGTACCGGAACGAGGTGAAGCTTTCTTT; J gene: TRBJ1-1; clone size: .; V gene: TRBV5-6; D gene: .
CDR3 protein: CASSESQGEQYF; CDR3 DNA: TGTGCCAGCAGTGAATCACAGGGGGAGCAGTACTTC; J gene: TRBJ2-5; clone size: .; V gene: TRBV2; D gene: TRBD1
CDR3 protein: CASSRMGVGTEAFF; CDR3 DNA: TGTGCCAGCAGCCGGATGGGGGTGGGGACTGAAGCTTTCTTT; J gene: TRBJ1-1; clone size: .; V gene: TRBV7-2; D gene: .
CDR3 protein: CASSLRGAGSGANVLTF; CDR3 DNA: TGTGCCAGCAGCTTACGGGGGGCCGGCTCTGGGGCCAACGTCCTGACTTTC; J gene: TRBJ2-6; clone size: .; V gene: TRBV7-3; D gene: .
CDR3 protein: CATSRGPPDTQYF; CDR3 DNA: TGTGCCACCAGCAGAGGACCTCCAGATACGCAGTATTTT; J gene: TRBJ2-3; clone size: .; V gene: TRBV15; D gene: .
CDR3 protein: CASRKTGFGNQPQHF; CDR3 DNA: TGTGCCAGCAGGAAAACAGGGTTCGGGAATCAGCCCCAGCATTTT; J gene: TRBJ1-5; clone size: few; V gene: TRBV6-5; D gene: .
CDR3 protein: CASSQLGTGTDTQYF; CDR3 DNA: TGTGCCAGCAGTCAACTGGGGACAGGCACAGATACGCAGTATTTT; J gene: TRBJ2-3; clone size: .; V gene: TRBV6-5; D gene: TRBD1
CDR3 protein: CASRTTGGGYEQYF; CDR3 DNA: TGTGCCAGCAGAACGACGGGAGGCGGTTACGAGCAGTACTTC; J gene: TRBJ2-7; clone size: .; V gene: TRBV11-2; D gene: TRBD2
CDR3 protein: CASSQSGVEQYF; CDR3 DNA: TGTGCCAGCAGCCAATCCGGGGTCGAGCAGTACTTC; J gene: TRBJ2-7; clone size: .; V gene: TRBV14; D gene: .
CDR3 protein: CASSIDGQGGDGYTF; CDR3 DNA: TGTGCCAGTAGTATCGACGGACAGGGCGGTGACGGCTACACCTTC; J gene: TRBJ1-2; clone size: .; V gene: TRBV19; D gene: TRBD1
CDR3 protein: CASSLGGFLPETQYF; CDR3 DNA: TGTGCCAGCAGCTTAGGGGGCTTTCTTCCAGAGACCCAGTACTTC; J gene: TRBJ2-5; clone size: .; V gene: TRBV7-6; D gene: .
CDR3 protein: CASSQSDGRSSYNSPLHF; CDR3 DNA: TGCGCCAGCAGTCAATCGGATGGCAGAAGCTCCTATAATTCACCCCTCCACTTT; J gene: TRBJ1-6; clone size: once; V gene: TRBV23-1; D gene: .
CDR3 protein: CASSFQAGAHEQYF; CDR3 DNA: TGTGCCAGCAGCTTTCAAGCGGGAGCCCACGAGCAGTACTTC; J gene: TRBJ2-7; clone size: .; V gene: TRBV7-2; D gene: TRBD2
CDR3 protein: CASSLEYENEKLFF; CDR3 DNA: TGCGCCAGCAGCTTAGAATATGAAAATGAAAAACTGTTTTTT; J gene: TRBJ1-4; clone size: .; V gene: TRBV5-1; D gene: .
CDR3 protein: CALSGGFQETQYF; CDR3 DNA: TGTGCCTTAAGTGGGGGTTTCCAAGAGACCCAGTACTTC; J gene: TRBJ2-5; clone size: few; V gene: TRBV30; D gene: .
CDR3 protein: CASSLGGNYEQYF; CDR3 DNA: TGTGCCAGCAGCTTAGGCGGGAACTACGAGCAGTACTTC; J gene: TRBJ2-7; clone size: .; V gene: TRBV11-2; D gene: .
CDR3 protein: CASSSYPRDNTGELFF; CDR3 DNA: TGTGCCAGCAGCTCATACCCTAGGGATAACACCGGGGAGCTGTTTTTT; J gene: TRBJ2-2; clone size: .; V gene: TRBV5-8; D gene: .
CDR3 protein: CASSQDLAGWHNIQYF; CDR3 DNA: TGCGCCAGCAGCCAAGATCTAGCGGGGTGGCACAACATTCAGTACTTC; J gene: TRBJ2-4; clone size: few; V gene: TRBV4-3; D gene: TRBD2
CDR3 protein: CASSLWGGRGNTEAFF; CDR3 DNA: TGTGCCAGCAGTTTATGGGGGGGAAGAGGGAACACTGAAGCTTTCTTT; J gene: TRBJ1-1; clone size: .; V gene: TRBV27; D gene: .
CDR3 protein: CAISPPVSGRALKQFF; CDR3 DNA: TGTGCCATCAGCCCACCGGTTAGCGGGCGGGCCCTTAAGCAGTTCTTC; J gene: TRBJ2-1; clone size: few; V gene: TRBV10-3; D gene: TRBD2
CDR3 protein: CASSLLQGGDEQFF; CDR3 DNA: TGCGCCAGCAGCTTGCTCCAGGGGGGTGATGAGCAGTTCTTC; J gene: TRBJ2-1; clone size: .; V gene: TRBV5-1; D gene: .
CDR3 protein: CASSYSSGTGGNGYTF; CDR3 DNA: TGTGCCAGCAGTTACTCTTCCGGGACAGGGGGCAATGGCTACACCTTC; J gene: TRBJ1-2; clone size: .; V gene: TRBV6-5; D gene: TRBD1
CDR3 protein: CASTGTPNTGELFF; CDR3 DNA: TGTGCCAGCACCGGGACACCGAACACCGGGGAGCTGTTTTTT; J gene: TRBJ2-2; clone size: .; V gene: TRBV6-5; D gene: .
CDR3 protein: CASSLPGAPDTQYF; CDR3 DNA: TGTGCCAGCTCACTCCCGGGTGCCCCCGATACGCAGTATTTT; J gene: TRBJ2-3; clone size: once; V gene: TRBV18; D gene: .
CDR3 protein: CASSADGGSYNEQFF; CDR3 DNA: TGTGCCAGCAGTGCGGACGGAGGCTCCTACAATGAGCAGTTCTTC; J gene: TRBJ2-1; clone size: .; V gene: TRBV9; D gene: .
CDR3 protein: CASSLDRTGNEQFF; CDR3 DNA: TGTGCCAGCAGCTTAGACCGGACAGGTAATGAGCAGTTCTTC; J gene: TRBJ2-1; clone size: .; V gene: TRBV7-9; D gene: TRBD1
CDR3 protein: CASSRTSGNTEAFF; CDR3 DNA: TGTGCCAGCAGTCGTACCTCGGGGAACACTGAAGCTTTCTTT; J gene: TRBJ1-1; clone size: .; V gene: TRBV9; D gene: .
CDR3 protein: CASAGLAGGTDTQYF; CDR3 DNA: TGTGCCAGCGCCGGACTAGCGGGGGGCACAGATACGCAGTATTTT; J gene: TRBJ2-3; clone size: .; V gene: TRBV19; D gene: TRBD2
CDR3 protein: CASSLSSGGGETQYF; CDR3 DNA: TGTGCCAGCAGCCTGAGTAGCGGGGGGGGTGAGACCCAGTACTTC; J gene: TRBJ2-5; clone size: .; V gene: TRBV14; D gene: TRBD2
CDR3 protein: CASSANRGHTEAFF; CDR3 DNA: TGTGCCAGCAGCGCTAACAGGGGACACACTGAAGCTTTCTTT; J gene: TRBJ1-1; clone size: .; V gene: TRBV7-8; D gene: TRBD1
CDR3 protein: CASSQDLDRVTGNTIYF; CDR3 DNA: TGCGCCAGCAGCCAAGATCTGGACAGGGTAACTGGAAACACCATATATTTT; J gene: TRBJ1-3; clone size: .; V gene: TRBV4-3; D gene: TRBD1
CDR3 protein: CASSPLGSYNSPLHF; CDR3 DNA: TGTGCCAGCAGCCCCCTGGGCTCCTATAATTCACCCCTCCACTTT; J gene: TRBJ1-6; clone size: once; V gene: TRBV11-3; D gene: .
CDR3 protein: CASSLVKGDTEAFF; CDR3 DNA: TGCGCCAGCAGCTTGGTTAAAGGGGACACTGAAGCTTTCTTT; J gene: TRBJ1-1; clone size: .; V gene: TRBV5-1; D gene: .
CDR3 protein: CASSVALGMGRGYTF; CDR3 DNA: TGTGCCAGCAGCGTAGCTTTAGGGATGGGTCGGGGCTACACCTTC; J gene: TRBJ1-2; clone size: .; V gene: TRBV9; D gene: .
CDR3 protein: CASRNWTGSREQYF; CDR3 DNA: TGTGCCAGTAGGAATTGGACAGGGTCAAGGGAGCAGTACTTC; J gene: TRBJ2-7; clone size: .; V gene: TRBV19; D gene: TRBD1
CDR3 protein: CASSQAIHQGGNTIYF; CDR3 DNA: TGCGCCAGCAGCCAAGCTATCCACCAGGGGGGAAACACCATATATTTT; J gene: TRBJ1-3; clone size: .; V gene: TRBV4-3; D gene: .
CDR3 protein: CASRETENTEAFF; CDR3 DNA: TGTGCCAGCAGAGAGACGGAGAACACTGAAGCTTTCTTT; J gene: TRBJ1-1; clone size: .; V gene: TRBV2; D gene: .
CDR3 protein: CASSPNYRAEQYF; CDR3 DNA: TGTGCCAGCAGCCCAAATTATCGGGCGGAGCAGTACTTC; J gene: TRBJ2-7; clone size: .; V gene: TRBV11-2; D gene: .
CDR3 protein: CASNIYGATEAFF; CDR3 DNA: TGTGCCAGCAACATCTATGGGGCCACTGAAGCTTTCTTT; J gene: TRBJ1-1; clone size: .; V gene: TRBV2; D gene: .
CDR3 protein: CSVDLQSTDTQYF; CDR3 DNA: TGCAGCGTTGATCTACAGAGCACAGATACGCAGTATTTT; J gene: TRBJ2-3; clone size: .; V gene: TRBV29-1; D gene: .
CDR3 protein: CASSEFASGSTDTQYF; CDR3 DNA: TGTGCCAGCAGTGAATTCGCGAGCGGGAGCACAGATACGCAGTATTTT; J gene: TRBJ2-3; clone size: .; V gene: TRBV25-1; D gene: .
CDR3 protein: CASSYGDGDQPQHF; CDR3 DNA: TGCGCCAGCAGCTACGGGGACGGGGATCAGCCCCAGCATTTT; J gene: TRBJ1-5; clone size: once; V gene: TRBV5-1; D gene: .
CDR3 protein: CASSVGGSGNTIYF; CDR3 DNA: TGCGCCAGCAGCGTAGGGGGCTCTGGAAACACCATATATTTT; J gene: TRBJ1-3; clone size: once; V gene: TRBV4-3; D gene: .
CDR3 protein: CASSPPGAGVNEQFF; CDR3 DNA: TGTGCCAGCAGCCCCCCCGGGGCGGGAGTCAATGAGCAGTTCTTC; J gene: TRBJ2-1; clone size: .; V gene: TRBV2; D gene: TRBD2
CDR3 protein: CASRFHQGPSYEQYF; CDR3 DNA: TGTGCCAGCAGATTTCACCAAGGGCCATCCTACGAGCAGTACTTC; J gene: TRBJ2-7; clone size: .; V gene: TRBV7-8; D gene: .
CDR3 protein: CASSSLGQGEQFF; CDR3 DNA: TGTGCCAGCAGCTCACTAGGACAGGGTGAACAGTTCTTC; J gene: TRBJ2-1; clone size: .; V gene: TRBV7-2; D gene: TRBD1